This TCR beta chain derives from a study of blood T cell repertoires in COVID-19 (TCRdb year 2020). At the level of the whole study: Samples covering the acute and convalescent phases of COVID-19 were provided by collaborators in the United States, Italy and Spain. Sample metadata almost always included a de-identified subject ID, COVID-19 status, age in years and sex. The dataset comprised deeply sampled blood TCRbeta repertoires from subjects exposed to, actively infected with, or recovered from COVID-19. The prospective study material was composed of cDNA or gDNA derived from T cells, B-cell-depleted T cells, or PBMCs. Where HLA class I and class II types were available, the types were taken from metadata supplied by the sample provider, not from assay-based typing. Samples came from the ongoing ImmuneRACE study (first 160 participants) plus 1,254 subjects from 6 global collaborators. A freely available public database, intended as a resource for researchers studying the immune response to SARS-CoV-2, is where the repertoires were released. Study-wide conclusions, independent of this receptor: Clinical and demographic metadata were provided uncurated, with the amount varying by source and participant.

Enrolling through a virtual design, the prospective study's participants ranged in age from roughly 18 to 95 years and lived across some 23 United States geographic areas. In the prospective study, cohorts were assigned on the basis of participant-reported clinical history obtained from a screening survey and a study questionnaire. Recovered participants in ImmuneRACE Cohort 3 were defined as having two consecutive negative NP/OP PCR tests, clearance from a healthcare professional, or resolution of symptoms. In the prospective study, whole blood, serum and a nasopharyngeal or oropharyngeal swab were collected from each participant by mobile phlebotomists. Participants in the prospective study had the option to provide additional blood draws and questionnaires over an approximately 2-month period. Prospective study blood samples were shipped either frozen or at room temperature before DNA extraction.

The CDR3 covers 14 residues, taking in both the cysteine and the phenylalanine. Only the CDR3 portion is preserved as DNA: 42 bases, with reading frame beginning at the first base. At the junction V is shortened by 6 bases and J by 0 bases; bases outside the gene matches: 3. The CDR1 and CDR2 encoded by the germline V gene are SNHLY and FYNNEI. The immunoSEQ Assay, a bias-controlled multiplex PCR, was used to amplify TCRbeta CDR3 regions from genomic DNA. The study's own analysis went as follows. Within the assay, amplification of reference gene primers was used to estimate how many nucleated cells each sample contained. To quantify the absolute abundance of each unique TCRbeta CDR3 rearrangement, sequence reads were collapsed and filtered. For each sample, productive Simpson clonality was calculated as the square root of Simpson's diversity index across productive rearrangements. The table comes from immuneACCESS by way of TCRdb, which keeps in-frame sequences with V and J called. Part of the clones is missing from these tables; in studies checked, under half for an unresolved V gene and the rest for unknown reasons. The D gene and trimming were derived from the DNA, and the V and J assignments and clone size from that table. The table for this sample lists about 220,000 clones; over 80% of them were counted only once. In total, the top ten clones hold approximately 6.2% of the sample.

Concerning this clone itself: What antigen it recognizes has not been identified. No quality values exist for individual bases; no much larger clone is one base distant.

This receptor was obtained from a woman aged 40 to 50 who had recovered from COVID-19. The material sequenced was PBMCs or T cells enriched from blood (not recorded which). The chain was built from TRBV2 and TRBJ2-7; TRBD2 fits 9 bases in the junction. The DNA is TGTGCCAGCAGAGGACTAGCGTCCTCCTACGAGCAGTACTTC. It encodes CASRGLASSYEQYF.